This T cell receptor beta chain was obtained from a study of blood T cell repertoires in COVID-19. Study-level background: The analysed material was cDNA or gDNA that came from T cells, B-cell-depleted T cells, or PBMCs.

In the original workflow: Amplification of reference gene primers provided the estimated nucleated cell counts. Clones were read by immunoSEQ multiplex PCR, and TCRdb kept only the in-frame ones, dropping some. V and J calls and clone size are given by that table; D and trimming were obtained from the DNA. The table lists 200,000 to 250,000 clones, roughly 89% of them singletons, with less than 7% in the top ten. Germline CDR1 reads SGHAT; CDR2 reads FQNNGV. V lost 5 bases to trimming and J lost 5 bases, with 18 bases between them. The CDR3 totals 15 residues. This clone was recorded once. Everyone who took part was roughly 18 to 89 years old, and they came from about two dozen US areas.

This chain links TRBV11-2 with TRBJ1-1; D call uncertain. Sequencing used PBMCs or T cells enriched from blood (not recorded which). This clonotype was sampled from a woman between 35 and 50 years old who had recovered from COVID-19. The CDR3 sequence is CASSPEWKAETEAFF. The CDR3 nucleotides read TGTGCCAGCAGCCCGGAGTGGAAGGCTGAGACTGAAGCTTTCTTT. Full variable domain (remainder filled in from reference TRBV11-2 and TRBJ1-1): EAGVAQSPRYKIIEKRQSVAFWCNPISGHATLYWYQQILGQGPKLLIQFQNNGVVDDSQLPKDRFSAERLKGVDSTLKIQPAKLEDSAVYLCASSPEWKAETEAFFGQGTRLTVV.